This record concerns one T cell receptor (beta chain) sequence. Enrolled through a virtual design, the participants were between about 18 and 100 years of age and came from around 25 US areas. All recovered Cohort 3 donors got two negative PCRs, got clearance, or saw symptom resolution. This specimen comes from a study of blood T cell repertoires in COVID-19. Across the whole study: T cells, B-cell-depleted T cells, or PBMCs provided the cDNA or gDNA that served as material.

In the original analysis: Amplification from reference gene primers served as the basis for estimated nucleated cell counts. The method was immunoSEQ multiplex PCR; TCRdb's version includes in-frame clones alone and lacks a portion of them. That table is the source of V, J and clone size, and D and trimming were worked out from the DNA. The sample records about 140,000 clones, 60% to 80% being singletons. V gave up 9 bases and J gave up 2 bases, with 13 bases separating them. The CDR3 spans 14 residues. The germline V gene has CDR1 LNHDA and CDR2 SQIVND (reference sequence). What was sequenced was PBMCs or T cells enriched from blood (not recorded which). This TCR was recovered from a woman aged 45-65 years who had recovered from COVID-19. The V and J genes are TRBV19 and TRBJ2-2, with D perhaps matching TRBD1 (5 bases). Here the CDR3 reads CASATRTNTGELFF. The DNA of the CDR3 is TGTGCCAGCGCGACACGGACAAACACCGGGGAGCTGTTTTTT. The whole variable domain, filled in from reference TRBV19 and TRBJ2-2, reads DGGITQSPKYLFRKEGQNVTLSCEQNLNHDAMYWYRQDPGQGLRLIYYSQIVNDFQKGDIAEGYSVSREKKESFPLTVTSAQKNPTAFYLCASATRTNTGELFFGEGSRLTVL.